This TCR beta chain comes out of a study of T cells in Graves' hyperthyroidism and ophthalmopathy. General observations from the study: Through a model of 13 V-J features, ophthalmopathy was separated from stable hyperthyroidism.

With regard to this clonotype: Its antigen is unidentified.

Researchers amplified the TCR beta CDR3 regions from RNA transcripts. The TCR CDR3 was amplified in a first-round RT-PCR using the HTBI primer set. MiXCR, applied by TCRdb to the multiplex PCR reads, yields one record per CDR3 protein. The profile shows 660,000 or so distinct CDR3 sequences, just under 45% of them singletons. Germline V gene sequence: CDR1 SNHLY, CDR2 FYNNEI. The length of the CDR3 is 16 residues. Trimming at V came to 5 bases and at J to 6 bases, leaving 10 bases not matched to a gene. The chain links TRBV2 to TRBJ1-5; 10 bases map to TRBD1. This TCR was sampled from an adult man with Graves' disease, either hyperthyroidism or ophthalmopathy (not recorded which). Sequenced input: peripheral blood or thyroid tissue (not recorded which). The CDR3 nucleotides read TGTGCCAGCAGTTTCCTCGGGACAGGGGAGGGTCAGCCCCAGCATTTT. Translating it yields CASSFLGTGEGQPQHF.